One and the same sample provided the 13 T cell receptor beta chains below, sequenced in a study of T cells in Graves' hyperthyroidism and ophthalmopathy. RNA transcripts yielded amplified TCR beta CDR3 regions. HTBI primers were the set used in a first-round RT-PCR of the TCR CDR3. TCRdb re-derived calls from the multiplex PCR reads in MiXCR, one entry per CDR3 protein. This table holds fewer than 500,000 distinct CDR3 sequences, roughly 15% found once. Sequencing input: blood. All receptors derive from a man younger than 30 with Graves' ophthalmopathy.

This clonotype was detected many times. V and J are TRBV20-1 and TRBJ2-1, with D possibly matching TRBD2 (8 bases). The length of the CDR3 is 14 residues. Germline V gene data show CDR1 as DFQATT and CDR2 as SNEGSKA (reference sequence). The V gene lost 6 bases and the J gene lost 2 bases, with 14 bases spanning the gap. CDR3 loop: CSAGRGLAYNEQFF. As DNA, the CDR3 is TGCAGTGCCGGGAGGGGGCTCGCCTACAATGAGCAGTTCTTC.

There are a few counts of this clonotype. The rearrangement links TRBV7-2 to TRBJ2-7, with D uncertain. Germline assignment: CDR1 SGHTA and CDR2 FQGNSA. CDR3 length equals 14 residues. V gave up 4 bases and J gave up 0 bases, with 10 bases separating them. This CDR3 reads CASSSSPSSYEQYF. CDR3 sequence (DNA): TGTGCCAGCAGCTCCAGCCCGAGCTCCTACGAGCAGTACTTC.

Concerning this clonotype: This may stem from a read error, because a much larger clone lies one nucleotide away. V usage is TRBV12-3 or TRBV12-4 and J usage is TRBJ2-1; 11 nucleotides match TRBD2. V lost 2 bases and J lost 13; bases outside the gene matches: 16. The CDR3 is 17 residues long. The CDR3 DNA is TGTGCCAGCAGTTTACTAGCGGGAGGCCTCGGAAAAGAGACCCAGTTCTTC. This sequence encodes CASSLLAGGLGKETQFF.

This chain connects TRBV7-9 to TRBJ2-3; 7 bases are shared with TRBD2. Germline V gene sequence: CDR1 SEHNR, CDR2 FQNEAQ (reference sequence). This CDR3 has 15 residues. With 2 bases clipped from V and 4 bases from J, the junction kept 6 bases outside the gene matches. The CDR3 loop is CASSLQDTSADTQYF. CDR3 nucleotides: TGTGCCAGCAGCTTACAGGATACTAGCGCAGATACGCAGTATTTT.

There are many counts of this clonotype. The V call is TRBV2, the J call TRBJ2-5; D may correspond to TRBD1 or TRBD2 (5 bases each). The CDR3 is 15 amino acids. With 7 bases removed from V and 1 base from J, the gap between germline ends came to 16 bases. CDR1 is SNHLY, CDR2 FYNNEI, per germline. For the CDR3, the DNA is TGTGCCAGCACCGGCCCTTTTGGGGGCCAAGAGACCCAGTACTTC. Translated, it gives CASTGPFGGQETQYF.

This clonotype was detected only a few times. The rearrangement uses TRBV5-6 and TRBJ1-1; D unclear. The CDR3 has 12 amino acids. The germline CDR1 and CDR2 sequences are SGHDT and YYEEEE. V dropped 3 bases and J dropped 6 bases, with 9 bases sitting between them. The CDR3 nucleotides read TGTGCCAGCAGCTCTTACAGCGCTGAAGCTTTCTTT. Amino acid sequence: CASSSYSAEAFF.

This clonotype was counted at least ten times. The chain links TRBV4-1 to TRBJ2-7; TRBD1 aligns across 8 bases. V shed 4 bases and J 5 bases; nucleotides not matched to a gene: 7. CDR1 and CDR2 (germline): MGHRA, YSYEKL. This CDR3 has 14 residues. The CDR3 DNA reads TGCGCCAGCAGCCCCTGGACAGGGCACAACGAGCAGTACTTC. Translation gives CASSPWTGHNEQYF.

This clonotype has a count of ten or more. The CDR3 region has the DNA TGTGCCAGTACTCAAGGGTCGGGGACAGGTGAAAACATTCAGTACTTC. This sequence encodes CASTQGSGTGENIQYF. The chain recombines TRBV3-1 with TRBJ2-4, with 8 bases fitting TRBD1. CDR1 is LGHDT, CDR2 YNNKEL, per germline (reference sequence). This CDR3 region has 16 residues. Trimming at V came to 9 bases and at J to 5 bases, leaving 15 bases not matched to a gene.

This clonotype showed up many times. This chain connects TRBV10-3 to TRBJ2-7; D is unclear. Looked up from germline, CDR1 is ENHRY and CDR2 is SYGVKD. The CDR3 contains 16 residues. V was trimmed by 0 bases and J by 0 bases, leaving 12 bases between them. This chain's CDR3 is CAISESEAGFSYEQYF. The CDR3 DNA reads as TGTGCCATCAGTGAGTCAGAGGCAGGATTCTCCTACGAGCAGTACTTC.

This clonotype appeared a few times. This chain links TRBV20-1 with TRBJ2-7, with D perhaps TRBD1 or TRBD2 (7 bases each). CDR3 size: 16 residues. Trimming shortened V by 0 bases and J by 3 bases, and 18 bases separated the two germline ends. Germline-derived CDR1 and CDR2 are DFQATT and SNEGSKA (reference sequence). The CDR3 is CSAREAGGTISYEQYF. The CDR3 nucleotides are TGCAGTGCTAGAGAGGCAGGGGGGACTATAAGCTACGAGCAGTACTTC.

Many counts were recorded for this clonotype. The J gene is TRBJ2-7, the V gene TRBV19, with 7 bases that match TRBD1. V lost 4 bases to trimming and J lost 3 bases; unmatched junction nucleotides: 9. This CDR3 has 15 amino acids. Looked up from germline, CDR1 is LNHDA and CDR2 is SQIVND (reference sequence). The CDR3 spells CASSRSGTDNYEQYF. CDR3 nucleotides: TGTGCCAGTAGTAGATCCGGGACAGACAACTACGAGCAGTACTTC.

Many counts were recorded for this clonotype. The CDR3: CANLRTSLSTDTQYF. The CDR3 DNA reads TGTGCCAACCTGAGGACTAGTCTTAGCACAGATACGCAGTATTTT. The chain uses TRBV2 and TRBJ2-3, with TRBD2 matching 7 bases. This CDR3 is 15 amino acids long. Germline V CDR1 and CDR2: SNHLY, FYNNEI. J gave up 0 bases and V 10 bases, and 10 bases lay outside the gene matches.

This clonotype was recorded many times. This sequence joins TRBV24-1 and TRBJ1-4; D remains unclear. CDR1 KGHDR and CDR2 SFDVKD come from the germline V gene. This CDR3 spans 16 amino acids. V was pared by 4 bases and J by 8 bases, with 19 bases between. CDR3 region: CATSDKDRMVWEKLFF. As DNA, the CDR3 is TGTGCCACCAGTGACAAGGACCGGATGGTATGGGAAAAACTGTTTTTT.